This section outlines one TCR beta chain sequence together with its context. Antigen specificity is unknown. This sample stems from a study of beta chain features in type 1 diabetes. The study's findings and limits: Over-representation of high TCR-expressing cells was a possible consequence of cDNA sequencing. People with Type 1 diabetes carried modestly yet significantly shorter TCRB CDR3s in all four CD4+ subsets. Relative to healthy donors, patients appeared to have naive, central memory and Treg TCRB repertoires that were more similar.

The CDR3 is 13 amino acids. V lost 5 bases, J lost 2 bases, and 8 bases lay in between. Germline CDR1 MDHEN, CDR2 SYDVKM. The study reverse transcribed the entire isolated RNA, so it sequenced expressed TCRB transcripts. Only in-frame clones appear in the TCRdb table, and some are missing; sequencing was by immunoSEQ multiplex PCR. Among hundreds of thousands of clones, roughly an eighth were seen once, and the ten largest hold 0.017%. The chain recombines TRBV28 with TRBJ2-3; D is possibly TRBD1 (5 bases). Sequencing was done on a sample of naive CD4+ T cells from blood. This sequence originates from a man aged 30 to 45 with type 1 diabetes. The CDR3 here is CASSPGSTDTQYF. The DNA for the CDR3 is TGTGCCAGCAGTCCAGGGTCCACAGATACGCAGTATTTT.